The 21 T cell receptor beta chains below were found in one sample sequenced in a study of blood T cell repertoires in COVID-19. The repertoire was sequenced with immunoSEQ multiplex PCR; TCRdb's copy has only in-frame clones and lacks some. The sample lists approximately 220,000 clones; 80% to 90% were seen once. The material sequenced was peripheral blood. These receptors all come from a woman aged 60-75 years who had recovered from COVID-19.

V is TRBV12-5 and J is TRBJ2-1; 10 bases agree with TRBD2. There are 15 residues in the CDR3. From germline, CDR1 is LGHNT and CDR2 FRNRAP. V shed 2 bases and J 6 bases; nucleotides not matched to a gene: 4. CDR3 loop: CASGLILAGANEQFF. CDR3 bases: TGTGCTAGTGGTTTGATCCTAGCGGGAGCCAATGAGCAGTTCTTC.

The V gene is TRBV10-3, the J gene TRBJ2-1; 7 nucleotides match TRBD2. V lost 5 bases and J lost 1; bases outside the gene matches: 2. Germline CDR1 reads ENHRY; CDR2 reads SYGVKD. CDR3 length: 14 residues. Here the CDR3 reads CAISRGESYNEQFF. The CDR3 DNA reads TGTGCCATCAGTCGGGGGGAATCCTACAATGAGCAGTTCTTC.

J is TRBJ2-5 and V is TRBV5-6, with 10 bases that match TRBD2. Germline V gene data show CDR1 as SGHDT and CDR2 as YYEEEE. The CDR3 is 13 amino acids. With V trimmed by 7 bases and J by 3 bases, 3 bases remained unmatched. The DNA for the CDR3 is TGTGCCAGCGCCCTAGCGGGGGAAGAGACCCAGTACTTC. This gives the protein CASALAGEETQYF.

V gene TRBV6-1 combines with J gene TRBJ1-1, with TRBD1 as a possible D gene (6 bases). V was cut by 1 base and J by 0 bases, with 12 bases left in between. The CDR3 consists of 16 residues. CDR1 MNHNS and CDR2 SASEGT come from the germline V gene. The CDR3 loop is CASSEGGGRLNTEAFF. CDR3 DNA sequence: TGTGCCAGCAGTGAAGGGGGGGGCAGGTTGAACACTGAAGCTTTCTTT.

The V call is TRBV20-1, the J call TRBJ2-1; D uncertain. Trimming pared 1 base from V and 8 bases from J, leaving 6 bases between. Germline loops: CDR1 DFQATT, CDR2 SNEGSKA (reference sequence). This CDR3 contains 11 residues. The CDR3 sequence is CSARVVDEQFF. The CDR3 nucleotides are TGCAGTGCTAGAGTAGTCGATGAGCAGTTCTTC.

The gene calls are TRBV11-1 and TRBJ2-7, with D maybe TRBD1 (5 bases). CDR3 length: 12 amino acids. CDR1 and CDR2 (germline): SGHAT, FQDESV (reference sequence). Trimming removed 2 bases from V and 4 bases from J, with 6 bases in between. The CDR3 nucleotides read TGTGCCAGCAGCTTACAGGGTTACGAGCAGTACTTC. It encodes CASSLQGYEQYF. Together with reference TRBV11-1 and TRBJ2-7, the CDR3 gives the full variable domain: EAEVAQSPRYKITEKSQAVAFWCDPISGHATLYWYRQILGQGPELLVQFQDESVVDDSQLPKDRFSAERLKGVDSTLKIQPAELGDSAMYLCASSLQGYEQYFGPGTRLTVT.

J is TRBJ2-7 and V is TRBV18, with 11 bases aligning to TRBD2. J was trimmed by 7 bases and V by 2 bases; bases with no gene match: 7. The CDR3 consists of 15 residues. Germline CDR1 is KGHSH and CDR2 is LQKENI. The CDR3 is CASSPDPSGGPEQYF. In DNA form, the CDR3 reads TGTGCCAGCTCACCAGATCCTAGCGGGGGGCCGGAGCAGTACTTC.

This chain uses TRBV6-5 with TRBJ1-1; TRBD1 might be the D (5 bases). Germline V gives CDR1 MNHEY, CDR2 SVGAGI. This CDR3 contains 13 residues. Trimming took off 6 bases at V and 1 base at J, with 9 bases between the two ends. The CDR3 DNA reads TGTGCCAGCAGGGCCCAGGGGAACACTGAAGCTTTCTTT. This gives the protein CASRAQGNTEAFF.

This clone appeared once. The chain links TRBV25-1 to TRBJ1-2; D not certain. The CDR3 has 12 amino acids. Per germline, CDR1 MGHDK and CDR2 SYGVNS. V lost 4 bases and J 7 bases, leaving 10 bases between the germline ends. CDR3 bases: TGTGCCAGCAGTGGAGGAGGTTTTGGCTACACCTTC. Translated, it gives CASSGGGFGYTF.

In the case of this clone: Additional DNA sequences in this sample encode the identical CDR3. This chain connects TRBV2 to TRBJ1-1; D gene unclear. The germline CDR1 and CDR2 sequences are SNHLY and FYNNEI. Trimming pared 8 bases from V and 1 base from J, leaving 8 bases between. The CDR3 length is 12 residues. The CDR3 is CASSRENTEAFF. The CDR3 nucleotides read TGTGCCAGCTCAAGAGAGAACACTGAAGCTTTCTTT.

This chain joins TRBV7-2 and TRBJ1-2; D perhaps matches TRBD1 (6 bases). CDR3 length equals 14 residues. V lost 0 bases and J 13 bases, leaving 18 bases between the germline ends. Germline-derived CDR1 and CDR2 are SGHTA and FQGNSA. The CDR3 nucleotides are TGTGCCAGCAGCTTAGCTTTCCGGGACACACTATTCACCTTC. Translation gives CASSLAFRDTLFTF.

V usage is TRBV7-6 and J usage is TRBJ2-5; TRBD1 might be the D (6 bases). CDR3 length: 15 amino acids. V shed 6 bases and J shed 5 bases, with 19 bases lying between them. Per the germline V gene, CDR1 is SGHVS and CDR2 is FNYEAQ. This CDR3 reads CASRSGTRGGETQYF. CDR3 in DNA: TGTGCCAGCAGATCTGGGACAAGAGGGGGTGAGACCCAGTACTTC.

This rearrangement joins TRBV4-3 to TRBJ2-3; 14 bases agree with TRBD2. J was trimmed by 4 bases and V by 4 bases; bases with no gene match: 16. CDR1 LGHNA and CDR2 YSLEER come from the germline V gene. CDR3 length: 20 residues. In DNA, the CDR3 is TGCGCCAGCAGCCGCGGACTAGCGGGGGGAGAAGGAGCTCTTGCAGATACGCAGTATTTT. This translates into CASSRGLAGGEGALADTQYF.

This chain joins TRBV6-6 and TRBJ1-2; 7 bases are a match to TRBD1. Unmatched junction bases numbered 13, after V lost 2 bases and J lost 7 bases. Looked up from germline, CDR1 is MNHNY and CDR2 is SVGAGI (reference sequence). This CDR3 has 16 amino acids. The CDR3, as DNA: TGTGCCAGCAGTTACCCCACGGTAGGGGGCGAACGTGGCTACACCTTC. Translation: CASSYPTVGGERGYTF.

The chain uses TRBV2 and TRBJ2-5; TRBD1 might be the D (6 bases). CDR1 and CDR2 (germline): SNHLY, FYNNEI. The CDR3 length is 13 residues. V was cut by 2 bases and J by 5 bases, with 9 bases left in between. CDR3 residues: CASSETGWETQYF. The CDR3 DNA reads TGTGCCAGCAGTGAAACAGGGTGGGAGACCCAGTACTTC.

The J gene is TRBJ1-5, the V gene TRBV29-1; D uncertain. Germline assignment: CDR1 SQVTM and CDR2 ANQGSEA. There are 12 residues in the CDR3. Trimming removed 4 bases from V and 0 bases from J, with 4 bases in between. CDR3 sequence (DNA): TGCAGCGTTGGGAGTAGCAATCAGCCCCAGCATTTT. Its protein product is CSVGSSNQPQHF.

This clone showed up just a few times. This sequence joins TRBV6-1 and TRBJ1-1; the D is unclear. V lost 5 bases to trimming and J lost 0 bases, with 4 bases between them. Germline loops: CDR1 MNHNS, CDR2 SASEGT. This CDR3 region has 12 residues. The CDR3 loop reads CASSSMNTEAFF. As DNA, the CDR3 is TGTGCCAGCAGTTCCATGAACACTGAAGCTTTCTTT.

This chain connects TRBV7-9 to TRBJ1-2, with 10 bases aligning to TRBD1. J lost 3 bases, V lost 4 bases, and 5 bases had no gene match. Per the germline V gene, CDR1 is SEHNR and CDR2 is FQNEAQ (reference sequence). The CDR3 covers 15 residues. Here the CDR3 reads CASSYSTGGYYGYTF. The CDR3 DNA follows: TGTGCCAGCAGCTATTCGACAGGGGGCTACTATGGCTACACCTTC.

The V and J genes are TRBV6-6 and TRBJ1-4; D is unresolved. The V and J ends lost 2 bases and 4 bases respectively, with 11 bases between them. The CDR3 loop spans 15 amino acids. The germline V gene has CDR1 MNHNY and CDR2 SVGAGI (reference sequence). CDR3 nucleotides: TGTGCCAGCAGTTACCAGAACGGCGGTAATGAAAAACTGTTTTTT. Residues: CASSYQNGGNEKLFF.

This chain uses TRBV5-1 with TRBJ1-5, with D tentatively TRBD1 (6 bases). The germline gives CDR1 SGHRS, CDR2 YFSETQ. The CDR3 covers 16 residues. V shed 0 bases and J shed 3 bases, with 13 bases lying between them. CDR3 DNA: TGCGCCAGCAGCTTGGCCTACAGGGTGCCCAATCAGCCCCAGCATTTT. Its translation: CASSLAYRVPNQPQHF. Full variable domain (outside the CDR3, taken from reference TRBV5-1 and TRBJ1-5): KAGVTQTPRYLIKTRGQQVTLSCSPISGHRSVSWYQQTPGQGLQFLFEYFSETQRNKGNFPGRFSGRQFSNSRSEMNVSTLELGDSALYLCASSLAYRVPNQPQHFGDGTRLSIL.

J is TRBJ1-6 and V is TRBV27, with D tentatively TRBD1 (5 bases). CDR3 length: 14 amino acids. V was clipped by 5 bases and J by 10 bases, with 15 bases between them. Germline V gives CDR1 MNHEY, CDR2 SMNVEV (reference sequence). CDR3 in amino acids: CASSPRGTGSPLHF. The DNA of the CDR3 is TGTGCCAGCAGTCCCCGGGGGACGGGATCACCCCTCCACTTT.